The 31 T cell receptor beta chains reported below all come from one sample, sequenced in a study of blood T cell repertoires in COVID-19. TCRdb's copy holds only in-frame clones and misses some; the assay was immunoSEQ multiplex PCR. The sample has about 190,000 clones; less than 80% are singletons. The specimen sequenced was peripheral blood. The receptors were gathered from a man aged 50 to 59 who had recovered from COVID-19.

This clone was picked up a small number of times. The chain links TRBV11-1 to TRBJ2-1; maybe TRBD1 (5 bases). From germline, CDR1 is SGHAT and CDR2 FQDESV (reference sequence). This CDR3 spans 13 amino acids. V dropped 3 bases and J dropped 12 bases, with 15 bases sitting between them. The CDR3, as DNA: TGTGCCAGCAGCTTGAATTACCAGGGCCCGCAGTTCTTC. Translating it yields CASSLNYQGPQFF.

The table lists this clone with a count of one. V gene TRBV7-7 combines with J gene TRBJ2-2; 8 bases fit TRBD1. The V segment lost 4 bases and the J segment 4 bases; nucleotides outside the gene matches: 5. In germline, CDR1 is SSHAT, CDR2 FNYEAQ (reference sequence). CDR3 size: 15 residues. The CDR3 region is CASSSTGVVTGELFF. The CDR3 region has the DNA TGTGCCAGCAGCTCGACAGGGGTGGTCACCGGGGAGCTGTTTTTT.

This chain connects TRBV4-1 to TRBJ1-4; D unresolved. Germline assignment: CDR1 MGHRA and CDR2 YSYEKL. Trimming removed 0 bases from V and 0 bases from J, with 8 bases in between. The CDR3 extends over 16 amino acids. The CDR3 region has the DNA TGCGCCAGCAGCCAAGACGGTGGGCCAACTAATGAAAAACTGTTTTTT. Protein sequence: CASSQDGGPTNEKLFF.

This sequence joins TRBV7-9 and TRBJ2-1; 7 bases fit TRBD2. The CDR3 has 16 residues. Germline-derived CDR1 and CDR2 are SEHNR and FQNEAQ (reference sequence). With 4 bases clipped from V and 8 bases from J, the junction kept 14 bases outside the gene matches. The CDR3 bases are TGTGCCAGCAGCTCGACTAGCCCCAGGATTTCGGATGAGCAGTTCTTC. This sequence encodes CASSSTSPRISDEQFF.

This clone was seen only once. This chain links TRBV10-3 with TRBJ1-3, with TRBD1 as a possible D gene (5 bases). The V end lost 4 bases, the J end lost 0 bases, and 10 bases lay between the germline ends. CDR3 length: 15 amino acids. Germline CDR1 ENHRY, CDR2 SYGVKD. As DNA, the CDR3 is TGTGCCATCAGTGGGCAGGGAAACTCTGGAAACACCATATATTTT. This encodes CAISGQGNSGNTIYF.

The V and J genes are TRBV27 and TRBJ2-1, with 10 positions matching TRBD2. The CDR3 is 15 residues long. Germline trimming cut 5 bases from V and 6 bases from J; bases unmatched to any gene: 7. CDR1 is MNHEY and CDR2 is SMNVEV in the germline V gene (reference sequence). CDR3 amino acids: CASSPSGRAVNEQFF. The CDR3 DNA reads TGTGCCAGCAGTCCCAGCGGGAGGGCCGTCAATGAGCAGTTCTTC.

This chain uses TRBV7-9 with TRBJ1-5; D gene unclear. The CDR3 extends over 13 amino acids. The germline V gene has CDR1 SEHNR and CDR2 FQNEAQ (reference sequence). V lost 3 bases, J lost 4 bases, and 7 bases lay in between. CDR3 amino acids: CASSFSGNQPQHF. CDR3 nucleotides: TGTGCCAGCAGCTTTTCAGGAAATCAGCCCCAGCATTTT.

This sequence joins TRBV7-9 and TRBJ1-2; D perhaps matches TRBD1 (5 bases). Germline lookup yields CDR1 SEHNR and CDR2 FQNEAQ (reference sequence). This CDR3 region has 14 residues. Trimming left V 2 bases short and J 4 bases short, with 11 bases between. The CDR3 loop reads CASSLFGGFYGYTF. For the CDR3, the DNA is TGTGCCAGCAGCTTATTTGGGGGGTTCTATGGCTACACCTTC.

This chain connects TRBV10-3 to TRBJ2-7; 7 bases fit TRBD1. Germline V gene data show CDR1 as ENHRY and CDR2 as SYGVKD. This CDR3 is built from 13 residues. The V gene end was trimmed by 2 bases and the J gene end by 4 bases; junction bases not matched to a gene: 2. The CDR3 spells CAISERQGYEQYF. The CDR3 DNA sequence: TGTGCCATCAGTGAGAGACAGGGATACGAGCAGTACTTC.

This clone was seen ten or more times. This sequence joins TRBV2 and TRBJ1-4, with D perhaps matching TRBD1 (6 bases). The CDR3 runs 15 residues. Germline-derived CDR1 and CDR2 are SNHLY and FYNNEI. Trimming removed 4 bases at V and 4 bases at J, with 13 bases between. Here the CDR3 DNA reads TGTGCCAGCAGTGGGACAGTTGGGATTAATGAAAAACTGTTTTTT. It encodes CASSGTVGINEKLFF.

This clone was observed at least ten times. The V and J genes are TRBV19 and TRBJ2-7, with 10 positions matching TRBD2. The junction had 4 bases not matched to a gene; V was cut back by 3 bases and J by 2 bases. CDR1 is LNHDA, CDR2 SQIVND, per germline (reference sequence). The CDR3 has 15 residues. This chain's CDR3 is CASSIGLAETYEQYF. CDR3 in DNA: TGTGCCAGTAGTATTGGACTAGCGGAGACCTACGAGCAGTACTTC.

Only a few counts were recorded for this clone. CDR3: CASSQGLDYGYTF. Written as DNA, the CDR3 is TGTGCCAGCAGCCAGGGACTGGACTATGGCTACACCTTC. The chain joins TRBV3-1 (or the pseudogene TRBV3-2) to TRBJ1-2; tentative D call: TRBD1 (5 bases). CDR3 length: 13 residues. CDR1 LGHDT and CDR2 YNNKEL come from the germline V gene (reference sequence). The V end was cut by 3 bases, the J end by 3 bases, with 8 bases between.

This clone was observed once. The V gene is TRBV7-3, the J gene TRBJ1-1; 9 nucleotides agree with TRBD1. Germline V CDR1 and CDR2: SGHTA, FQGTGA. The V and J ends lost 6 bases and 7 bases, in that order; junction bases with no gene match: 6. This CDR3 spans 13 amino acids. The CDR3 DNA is TGTGCCAGCAGACGCAGGACAGGGGATGAAGCTTTCTTT. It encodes CASRRRTGDEAFF. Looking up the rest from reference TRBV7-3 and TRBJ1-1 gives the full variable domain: GAGVSQTPSNKVTEKGKYVELRCDPISGHTALYWYRQSLGQGPEFLIYFQGTGAADDSGLPNDRFFAVRPEGSVSTLKIQRTERGDSAVYLCASRRRTGDEAFFGQGTRLTVV.

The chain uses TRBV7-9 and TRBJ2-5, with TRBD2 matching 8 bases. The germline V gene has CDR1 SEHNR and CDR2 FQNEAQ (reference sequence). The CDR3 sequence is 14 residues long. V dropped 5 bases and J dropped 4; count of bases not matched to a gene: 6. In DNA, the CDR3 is TGTGCCAGCAGCCTGAGCGGGAGAGGAGAGACCCAGTACTTC. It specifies CASSLSGRGETQYF.

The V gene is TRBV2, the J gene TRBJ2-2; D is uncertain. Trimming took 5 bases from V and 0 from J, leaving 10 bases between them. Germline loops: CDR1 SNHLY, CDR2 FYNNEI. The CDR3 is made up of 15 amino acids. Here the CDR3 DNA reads TGTGCCAGCAGTCCTCGACTGGCGAACACCGGGGAGCTGTTTTTT. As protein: CASSPRLANTGELFF.

The CDR3 nucleotides read TGTGCCAGCAGTTCCCGAGGTAGCGGGTCTGGGGCCAACGTCCTGACTTTC. Encoded protein: CASSSRGSGSGANVLTF. The V gene is TRBV27, the J gene TRBJ2-6, with 7 bases lining up with TRBD2. V trimming: 4 bases; J trimming: 1 base; junction bases outside the gene matches: 7. Germline CDR1 reads MNHEY; CDR2 reads SMNVEV (reference sequence). This CDR3 has 17 residues.

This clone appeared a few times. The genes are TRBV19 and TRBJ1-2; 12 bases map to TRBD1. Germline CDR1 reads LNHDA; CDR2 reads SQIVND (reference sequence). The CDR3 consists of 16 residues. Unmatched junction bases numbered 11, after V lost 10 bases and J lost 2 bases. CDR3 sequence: CATAPGQGALNYGYTF. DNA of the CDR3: TGTGCCACAGCCCCGGGACAGGGGGCACTAAACTATGGCTACACCTTC.

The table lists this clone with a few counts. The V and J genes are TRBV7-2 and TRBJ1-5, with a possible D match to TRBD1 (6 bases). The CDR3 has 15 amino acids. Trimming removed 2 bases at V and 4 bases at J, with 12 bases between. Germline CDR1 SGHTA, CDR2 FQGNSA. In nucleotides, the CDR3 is TGTGCCAGCAGCTTAAGCCTCGGACAGAATCAGCCCCAGCATTTT. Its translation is CASSLSLGQNQPQHF.

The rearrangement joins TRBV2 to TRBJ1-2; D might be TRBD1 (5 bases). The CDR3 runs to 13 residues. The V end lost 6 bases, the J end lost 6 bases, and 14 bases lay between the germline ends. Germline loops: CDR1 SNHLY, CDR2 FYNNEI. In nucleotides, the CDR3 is TGTGCCAGCAGCTTCAGGGAGGGAGATGGCTACACCTTC. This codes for CASSFREGDGYTF.

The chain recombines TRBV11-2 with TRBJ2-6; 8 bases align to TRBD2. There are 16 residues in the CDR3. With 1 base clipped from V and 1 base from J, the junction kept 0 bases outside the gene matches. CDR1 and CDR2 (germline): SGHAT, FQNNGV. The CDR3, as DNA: TGTGCCAGCAGCTTAGTAGCGGGATCTGGGGCCAACGTCCTGACTTTC. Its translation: CASSLVAGSGANVLTF.

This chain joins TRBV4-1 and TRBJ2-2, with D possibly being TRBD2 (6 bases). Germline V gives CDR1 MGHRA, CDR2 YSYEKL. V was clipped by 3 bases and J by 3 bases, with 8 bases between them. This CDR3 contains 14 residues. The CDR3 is CASSQGGYTGELFF. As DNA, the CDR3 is TGCGCCAGCAGCCAGGGGGGTTACACCGGGGAGCTGTTTTTT.

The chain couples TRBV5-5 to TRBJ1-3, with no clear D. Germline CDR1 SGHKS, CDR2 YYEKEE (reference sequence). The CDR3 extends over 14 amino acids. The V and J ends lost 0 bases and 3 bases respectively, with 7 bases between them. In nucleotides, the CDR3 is TGTGCCAGCAGCTTGGAGGGAGGTGGAAACACCATATATTTT. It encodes CASSLEGGGNTIYF.

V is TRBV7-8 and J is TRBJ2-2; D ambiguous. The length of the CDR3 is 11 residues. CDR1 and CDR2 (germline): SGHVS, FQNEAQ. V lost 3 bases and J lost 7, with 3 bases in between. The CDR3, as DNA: TGTGCCAGCAGCTTTATCGGGGAGCTGTTTTTT. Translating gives CASSFIGELFF.

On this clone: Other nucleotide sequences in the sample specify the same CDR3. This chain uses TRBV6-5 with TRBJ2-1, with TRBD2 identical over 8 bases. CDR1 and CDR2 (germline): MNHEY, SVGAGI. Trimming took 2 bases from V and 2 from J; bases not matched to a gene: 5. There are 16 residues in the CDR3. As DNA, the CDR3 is TGTGCCAGCAGTTACCTCAGCGGGAGTCCCTACAATGAGCAGTTCTTC. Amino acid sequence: CASSYLSGSPYNEQFF.

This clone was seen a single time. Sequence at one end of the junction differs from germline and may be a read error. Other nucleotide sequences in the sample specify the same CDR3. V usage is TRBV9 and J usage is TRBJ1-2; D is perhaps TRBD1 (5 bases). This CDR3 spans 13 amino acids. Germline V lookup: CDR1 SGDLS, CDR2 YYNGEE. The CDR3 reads CASSVVAGYGYTF. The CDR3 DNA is TGTGCCAGCAGCGTAGTAGCAGGGTATGGCTACACCTTT.

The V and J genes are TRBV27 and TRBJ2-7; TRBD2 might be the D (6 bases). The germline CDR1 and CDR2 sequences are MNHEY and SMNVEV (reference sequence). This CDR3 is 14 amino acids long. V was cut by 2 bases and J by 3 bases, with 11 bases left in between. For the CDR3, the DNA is TGTGCCAGCAGTTTAGTAGCGGCCCACTACGAGCAGTACTTC. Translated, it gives CASSLVAAHYEQYF.

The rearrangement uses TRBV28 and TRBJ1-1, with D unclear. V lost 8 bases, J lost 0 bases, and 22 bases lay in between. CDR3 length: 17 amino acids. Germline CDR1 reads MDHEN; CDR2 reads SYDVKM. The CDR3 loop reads CASPPDREGILNTEAFF. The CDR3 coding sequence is TGTGCCAGCCCTCCGGATAGGGAGGGAATATTGAACACTGAAGCTTTCTTT.

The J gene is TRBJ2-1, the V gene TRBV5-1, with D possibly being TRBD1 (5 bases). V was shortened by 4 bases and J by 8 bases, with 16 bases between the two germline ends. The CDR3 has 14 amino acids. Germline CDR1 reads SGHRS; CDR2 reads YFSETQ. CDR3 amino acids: CASSPGRVAYEQFF. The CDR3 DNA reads TGCGCCAGCAGCCCAGGGCGCGTCGCTTATGAGCAGTTCTTC.

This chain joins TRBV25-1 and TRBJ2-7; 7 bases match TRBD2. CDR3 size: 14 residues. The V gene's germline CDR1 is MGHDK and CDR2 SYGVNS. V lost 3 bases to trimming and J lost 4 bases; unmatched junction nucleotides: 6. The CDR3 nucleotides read TGTGCCAGCAGTGATCCGTGGGGGGGGTACGAGCAGTACTTC. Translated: CASSDPWGGYEQYF.

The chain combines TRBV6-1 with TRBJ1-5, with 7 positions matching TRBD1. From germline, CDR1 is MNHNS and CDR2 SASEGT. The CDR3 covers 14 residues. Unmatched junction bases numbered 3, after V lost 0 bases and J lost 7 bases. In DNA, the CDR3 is TGTGCCAGCAGTGAAGCAGGGGACAGCCAGCCCCAGCATTTT. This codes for CASSEAGDSQPQHF.

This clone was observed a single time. This chain's CDR3 is CASSTGGASYGYTF. For the CDR3, the DNA is TGTGCCAGTAGTACAGGGGGCGCGTCCTATGGCTACACCTTC. This chain links TRBV19 with TRBJ1-2; 8 nucleotides align to TRBD1. Trimming removed 4 bases from V and 4 bases from J; junction bases left unmatched: 5. Germline-derived CDR1 and CDR2 are LNHDA and SQIVND (reference sequence). The CDR3 has 14 amino acids.